Each of the 15 T cell receptor beta chains below was sequenced from the same sample in a study of Ad26.COV2.S vaccination and SARS-CoV-2 variants. The table came from immunoSEQ multiplex PCR; TCRdb's copy has only in-frame clones and leaves some out. The sample comprises approximately 280,000 clones, roughly 86% of which are singletons, and about 3.1% rests with the top ten. Treatment indicated: some 20 received Ad26.COV2.S at low or high dose, single or two shots; roughly five received placebo; per-sample allocation not given. The samples date from day 63 after the first vaccine or placebo injection. Sequencing was performed on peripheral blood, taken in a trial of Ad26.COV2.S vaccine versus placebo. All receptors derive from a person between 18 and 59 years old who received the Ad26.COV2.S COVID-19 vaccine or a placebo.

This chain uses TRBV19 with TRBJ2-1, with D tentatively TRBD1 or TRBD2 (6 bases each). The CDR3 consists of 14 residues. The V gene lost 7 bases and the J gene lost 9 bases, with 19 bases spanning the gap. Germline CDR1 reads LNHDA; CDR2 reads SQIVND (reference sequence). The CDR3 bases are TGTGCCAGTAAGATCCGGGGGCAGGAGGGTGAGCAGTTCTTC. Translating gives CASKIRGQEGEQFF.

The genes are TRBV3-1 (or the pseudogene TRBV3-2) and TRBJ1-2; 8 bases match TRBD1. This CDR3 is built from 14 residues. The J segment lost 7 bases and the V segment lost 1 base, leaving 5 bases of the junction unmatched. Per the germline V gene, CDR1 is LGHDT and CDR2 is YNNKEL (reference sequence). The CDR3 DNA reads TGTGCCAGCAGCCAAGGACAGGGGTTGGGTGGCTACACCTTC. As protein: CASSQGQGLGGYTF.

The chain uses TRBV27 and TRBJ2-1; D unresolved. The CDR3 runs 17 residues. Trimming removed 2 bases from V and 5 bases from J, with 19 bases in between. Germline assignment: CDR1 MNHEY and CDR2 SMNVEV (reference sequence). CDR3: CASSLVRVGVGDNEQFF. The DNA for the CDR3 is TGTGCCAGCAGTTTAGTAAGGGTGGGTGTGGGTGACAATGAGCAGTTCTTC.

This chain connects TRBV6-1 to TRBJ1-4, with 8 bases aligning to TRBD1. Germline CDR1 is MNHNS and CDR2 is SASEGT. This CDR3 has 15 residues. V trimming: 2 bases; J trimming: 8 bases; junction bases outside the gene matches: 7. The CDR3 DNA reads TGTGCCAGCAGTGAACTCAGGGGGCCTAGGGAAAAACTGTTTTTT. Amino acids: CASSELRGPREKLFF.

The chain joins TRBV4-1 to TRBJ2-1, with 7 nucleotides matching TRBD1. The germline gives CDR1 MGHRA, CDR2 YSYEKL. V shed 4 bases and J 4 bases; nucleotides not matched to a gene: 10. There are 16 residues in the CDR3. CDR3 nucleotides: TGCGCCAGCAGCCCCCCTTCCGGGACAGCATACAATGAGCAGTTCTTC. This codes for CASSPPSGTAYNEQFF.

The sample holds one count of this clone. DNA for the CDR3: TGTGCCAGCAGTTATAAGGGCACAACTAATGAAAAACTGTTTTTT. Translation: CASSYKGTTNEKLFF. The rearrangement links TRBV27 to TRBJ1-4, with D unresolved. The ends were cut back, 4 bases at V and 0 bases at J, with 9 bases in the middle. Germline loops: CDR1 MNHEY, CDR2 SMNVEV (reference sequence). The CDR3 loop spans 15 amino acids.

J is TRBJ2-7 and V is TRBV7-9, with D tentatively TRBD2 (5 bases). The V gene lost 1 base and the J gene lost 12 bases, with 10 bases spanning the gap. The CDR3 covers 11 residues. CDR1 SEHNR and CDR2 FQNEAQ come from the germline V gene (reference sequence). The chain's CDR3 is CASSLGEKGYF. For the CDR3, the DNA is TGTGCCAGCAGCTTAGGGGAGAAAGGGTACTTC.

The chain combines TRBV5-4 with TRBJ1-2; 10 nucleotides match TRBD1. Losses at the gene ends were 5 bases for V and 8 bases for J; bases not matched to a gene: 3. Germline V gives CDR1 SGHNT, CDR2 YYREEE (reference sequence). The CDR3 has 12 residues. The CDR3 reads CASRRTGGGYTF. The CDR3, as DNA: TGTGCCAGCAGGAGGACAGGGGGAGGCTACACCTTC.

The chain combines TRBV5-1 with TRBJ2-7; 8 bases match TRBD2. V shed 4 bases, J shed 6 bases, and the junction held 9 bases outside the gene matches. Per the germline V gene, CDR1 is SGHRS and CDR2 is YFSETQ. The CDR3 length is 14 residues. The CDR3 spells CASSRAGASTEQYF. DNA of the CDR3: TGCGCCAGCAGCCGAGCGGGAGCCTCGACCGAGCAGTACTTC.

The chain's CDR3 is CASSLASSNSYGYTF. DNA of the CDR3: TGTGCCAGCAGCTTAGCGAGTAGTAACTCGTATGGCTACACCTTC. The rearrangement joins TRBV7-9 to TRBJ1-2; D ambiguous. The CDR3 runs 15 residues. CDR1 SEHNR and CDR2 FQNEAQ come from the germline V gene (reference sequence). Trimming took 0 bases from V and 5 from J, leaving 13 bases between them.

The chain recombines TRBV4-1 with TRBJ2-7; D is unresolved. The V gene lost 1 base and the J gene lost 6 bases, with 16 bases spanning the gap. Germline CDR1 and CDR2: MGHRA and YSYEKL. CDR3 length: 15 amino acids. DNA for the CDR3: TGCGCCAGCAGCCAAGGACAAGGGCCTTCAGGCGAGCAGTACTTC. Protein: CASSQGQGPSGEQYF.

The V gene is TRBV5-6, the J gene TRBJ2-2; D possibly uses TRBD1 or TRBD2 (5 bases each). CDR1 SGHDT and CDR2 YYEEEE come from the germline V gene. V lost 4 bases and J 5 bases, leaving 15 bases between the germline ends. The CDR3 is made up of 15 amino acids. The CDR3 DNA reads as TGTGCCAGCAGCCCGGGGCCCGGACGGACCGGGGAGCTGTTTTTT. Its translation is CASSPGPGRTGELFF.

This rearrangement joins TRBV5-1 to TRBJ2-5, with D hard to call. V lost 2 bases and J lost 1, with 6 bases in between. The germline gives CDR1 SGHRS, CDR2 YFSETQ. This CDR3 has 13 amino acids. In DNA, the CDR3 is TGCGCCAGCAGCTTCGGGCCCCAAGAGACCCAGTACTTC. Protein sequence: CASSFGPQETQYF.

V gene TRBV6-5 combines with J gene TRBJ2-1; the match to TRBD1 covers 8 bases. Unmatched junction bases numbered 7, after V lost 0 bases and J lost 9 bases. Germline CDR1 MNHEY, CDR2 SVGAGI. CDR3 length: 15 amino acids. CDR3 amino acids: CASSYSTGDRGEQFF. CDR3 DNA: TGTGCCAGCAGTTACTCGACAGGGGACCGGGGTGAGCAGTTCTTC.

The chain joins TRBV5-6 to TRBJ1-1; D is uncertain. Per the germline V gene, CDR1 is SGHDT and CDR2 is YYEEEE. The CDR3 runs to 14 residues. Trimming stripped 1 base from V and 0 bases from J, with 7 bases between. The CDR3 nucleotides read TGTGCCAGCAGCTTGTTGGGAATGAACACTGAAGCTTTCTTT. As protein: CASSLLGMNTEAFF.